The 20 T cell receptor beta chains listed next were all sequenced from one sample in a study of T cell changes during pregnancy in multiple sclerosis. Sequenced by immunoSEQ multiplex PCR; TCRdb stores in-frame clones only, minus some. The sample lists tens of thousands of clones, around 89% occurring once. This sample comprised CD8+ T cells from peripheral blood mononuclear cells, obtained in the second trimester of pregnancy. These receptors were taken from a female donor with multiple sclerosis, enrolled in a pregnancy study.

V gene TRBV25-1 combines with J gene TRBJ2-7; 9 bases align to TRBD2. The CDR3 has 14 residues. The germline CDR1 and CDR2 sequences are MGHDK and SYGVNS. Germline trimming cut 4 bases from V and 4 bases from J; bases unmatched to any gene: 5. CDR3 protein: CASSGGLAFYEQYF. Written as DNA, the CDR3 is TGTGCCAGCAGTGGCGGACTAGCGTTTTACGAGCAGTACTTC.

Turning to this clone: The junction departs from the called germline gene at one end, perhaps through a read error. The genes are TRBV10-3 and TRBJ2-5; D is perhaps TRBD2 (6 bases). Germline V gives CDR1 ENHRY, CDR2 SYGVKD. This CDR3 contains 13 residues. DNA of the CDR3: TGTGCCATCACTGAGGGACTCGGAGGGACCCAGTACTTC. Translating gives CAITEGLGGTQYF.

CDR3 region: CATSTRQGVGTEAFF. As DNA, the CDR3 is TGTGCCACCAGCACCAGACAGGGGGTAGGAACTGAAGCTTTCTTT. The rearrangement joins TRBV15 to TRBJ1-1, with 9 bases that match TRBD1. Germline assignment: CDR1 LNHNV and CDR2 YYDKDF (reference sequence). The CDR3 has 15 amino acids. The junction had 8 bases not matched to a gene; V was cut back by 4 bases and J by 5 bases.

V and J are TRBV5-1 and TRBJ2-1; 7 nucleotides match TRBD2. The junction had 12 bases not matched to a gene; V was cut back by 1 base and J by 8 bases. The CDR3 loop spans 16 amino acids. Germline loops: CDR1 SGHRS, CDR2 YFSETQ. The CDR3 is CASSLPQTSWFDEQFF. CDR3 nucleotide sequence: TGCGCCAGCAGCTTGCCACAGACTAGCTGGTTTGATGAGCAGTTCTTC.

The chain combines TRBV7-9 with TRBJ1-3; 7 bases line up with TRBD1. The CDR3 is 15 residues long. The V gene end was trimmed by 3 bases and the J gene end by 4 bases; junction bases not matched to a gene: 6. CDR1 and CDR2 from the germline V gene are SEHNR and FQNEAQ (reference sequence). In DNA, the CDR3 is TGTGCCAGCAGCTTCGAAGGGGGCCTCGGAAACACCATATATTTT. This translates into CASSFEGGLGNTIYF.

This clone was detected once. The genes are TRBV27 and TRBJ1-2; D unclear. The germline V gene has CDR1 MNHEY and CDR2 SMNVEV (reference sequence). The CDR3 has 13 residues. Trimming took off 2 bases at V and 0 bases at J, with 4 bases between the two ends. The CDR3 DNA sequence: TGTGCCAGCAGTTTAACAGCTAACTATGGCTACACCTTC. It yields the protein CASSLTANYGYTF.

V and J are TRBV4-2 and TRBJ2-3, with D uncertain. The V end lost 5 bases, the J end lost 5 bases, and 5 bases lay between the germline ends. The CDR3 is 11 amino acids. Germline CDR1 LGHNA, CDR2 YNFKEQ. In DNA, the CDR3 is TGTGCCAGCAGCTCTTTAGATACGCAGTATTTT. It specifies CASSSLDTQYF.

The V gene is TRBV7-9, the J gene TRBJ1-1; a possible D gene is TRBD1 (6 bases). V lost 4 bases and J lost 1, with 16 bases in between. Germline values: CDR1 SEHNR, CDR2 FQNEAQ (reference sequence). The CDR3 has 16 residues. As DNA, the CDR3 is TGTGCCAGCAGCTCACACGGGGGGCAGGGGAACACTGAAGCTTTCTTT. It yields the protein CASSSHGGQGNTEAFF.

In DNA form, the CDR3 reads TGTGCCAGTAGTATAGATCTCGGGGGGATTACAGATACGCAGTATTTT. Translated: CASSIDLGGITDTQYF. This rearrangement joins TRBV19 to TRBJ2-3; TRBD2 matches 7 bases. The CDR3 extends over 16 amino acids. The germline V gene has CDR1 LNHDA and CDR2 SQIVND (reference sequence). Losses at the gene ends were 0 bases for V and 3 bases for J; bases not matched to a gene: 6.

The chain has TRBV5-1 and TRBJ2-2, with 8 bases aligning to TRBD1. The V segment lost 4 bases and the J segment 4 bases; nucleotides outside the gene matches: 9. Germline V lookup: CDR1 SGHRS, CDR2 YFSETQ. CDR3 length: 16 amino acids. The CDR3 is CASSLYGTGGTGELFF. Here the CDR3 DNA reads TGCGCCAGCAGCCTCTACGGGACAGGTGGCACCGGGGAGCTGTTTTTT.

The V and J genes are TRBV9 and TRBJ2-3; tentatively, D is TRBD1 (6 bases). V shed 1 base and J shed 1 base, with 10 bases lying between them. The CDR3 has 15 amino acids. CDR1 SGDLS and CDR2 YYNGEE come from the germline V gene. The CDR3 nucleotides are TGTGCCAGCAGCGTATGGGCAGGGGGCACAGATACGCAGTATTTT. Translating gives CASSVWAGGTDTQYF.

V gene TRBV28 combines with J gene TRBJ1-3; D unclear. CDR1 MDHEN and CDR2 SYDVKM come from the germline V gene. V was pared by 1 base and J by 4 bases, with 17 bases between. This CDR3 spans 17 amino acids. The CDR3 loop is CASSLYREGSAGNTIYF. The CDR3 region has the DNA TGTGCCAGCAGTTTATATAGGGAGGGATCGGCAGGAAACACCATATATTTT. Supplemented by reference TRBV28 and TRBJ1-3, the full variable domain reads DVKVTQSSRYLVKRTGEKVFLECVQDMDHENMFWYRQDPGLGLRLIYFSYDVKMKEKGDIPEGYSVSREKKERFSLILESASTNQTSMYLCASSLYREGSAGNTIYFGEGSWLTVV.

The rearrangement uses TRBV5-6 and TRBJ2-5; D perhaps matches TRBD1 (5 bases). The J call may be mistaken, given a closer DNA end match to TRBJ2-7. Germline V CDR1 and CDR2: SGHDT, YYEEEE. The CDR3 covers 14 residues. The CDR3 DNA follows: TGTGCCAGCAGCTTGAGTACAGGTGCCTACGAGCAGTACTTC. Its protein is CASSLSTGAYEQYF.

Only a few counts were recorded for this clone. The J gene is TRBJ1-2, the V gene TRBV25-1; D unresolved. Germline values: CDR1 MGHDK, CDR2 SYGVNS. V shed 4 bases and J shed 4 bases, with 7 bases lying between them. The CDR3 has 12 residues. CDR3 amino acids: CASSAGFYGYTF. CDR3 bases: TGTGCCAGCAGTGCGGGGTTCTATGGCTACACCTTC.

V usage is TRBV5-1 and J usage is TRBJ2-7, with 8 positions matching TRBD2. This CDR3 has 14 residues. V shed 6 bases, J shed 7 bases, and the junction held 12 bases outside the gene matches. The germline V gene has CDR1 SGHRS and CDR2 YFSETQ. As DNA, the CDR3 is TGCGCCAGCACCCTTCGGGGGGGGCCGGAGGAGCAGTACTTC. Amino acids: CASTLRGGPEEQYF.

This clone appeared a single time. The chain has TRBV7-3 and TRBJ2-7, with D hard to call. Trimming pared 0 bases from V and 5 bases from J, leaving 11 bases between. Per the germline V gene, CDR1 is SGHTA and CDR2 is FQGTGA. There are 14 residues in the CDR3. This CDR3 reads CASSLTSTAHEQYF. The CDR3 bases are TGTGCCAGCAGCTTAACGAGTACAGCCCACGAGCAGTACTTC.

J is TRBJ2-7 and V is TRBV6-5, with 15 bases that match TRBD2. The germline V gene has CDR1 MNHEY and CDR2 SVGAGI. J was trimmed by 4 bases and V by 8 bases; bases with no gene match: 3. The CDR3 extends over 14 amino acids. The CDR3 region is CASWTSGREYEQYF. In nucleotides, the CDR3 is TGTGCCAGCTGGACTAGCGGGAGGGAGTACGAGCAGTACTTC.

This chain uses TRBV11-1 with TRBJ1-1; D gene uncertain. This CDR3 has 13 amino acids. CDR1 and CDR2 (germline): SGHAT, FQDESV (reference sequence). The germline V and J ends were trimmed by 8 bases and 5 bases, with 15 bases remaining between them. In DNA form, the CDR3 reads TGTGCCAGCCGGGATTGGGAGGGAACTGAAGCTTTCTTT. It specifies CASRDWEGTEAFF.

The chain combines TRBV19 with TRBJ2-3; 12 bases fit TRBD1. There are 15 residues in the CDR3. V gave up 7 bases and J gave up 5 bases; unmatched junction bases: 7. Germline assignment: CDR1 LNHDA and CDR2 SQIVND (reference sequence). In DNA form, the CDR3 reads TGTGCCAGTACGGGCGGGACAGGGGGCCTAGATACGCAGTATTTT. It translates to CASTGGTGGLDTQYF.

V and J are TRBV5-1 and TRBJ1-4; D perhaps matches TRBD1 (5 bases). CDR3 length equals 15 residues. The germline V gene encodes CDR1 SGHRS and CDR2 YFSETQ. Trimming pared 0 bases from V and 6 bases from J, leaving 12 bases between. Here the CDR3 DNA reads TGCGCCAGCAGCTTGGACCAGGGATTATATGAAAAACTGTTTTTT. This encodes CASSLDQGLYEKLFF.